The present TCR beta chain was sequenced within a study of neurological immune-mediated disorders. This clonotype was detected ten times or more. As for the cDNA, it was generated by 5'RACE with 10-nucleotide random UMIs. Using its own MiXCR run on the 5' RACE reads, TCRdb lists one record per CDR3 protein. The sample lists 55,000 to 65,000 distinct CDR3 sequences; around a tenth were seen once. Time point here: longitudinal time-point 2. It was blood bank volunteers in Maryland, USA who made up the healthy controls. Sample: PBMCs. The sequence came from a man under 40 in good health.

The CDR3 sequence is CSARSQGPGELFF. The CDR3 DNA reads as TGCAGTGCTAGAAGCCAGGGCCCCGGGGAGCTGTTTTTT. The chain joins TRBV20-1 to TRBJ2-2; maybe TRBD1 (5 bases). Per germline, CDR1 DFQATT and CDR2 SNEGSKA (reference sequence). This CDR3 contains 13 residues. Trimming stripped 2 bases from V and 6 bases from J, with 10 bases between.